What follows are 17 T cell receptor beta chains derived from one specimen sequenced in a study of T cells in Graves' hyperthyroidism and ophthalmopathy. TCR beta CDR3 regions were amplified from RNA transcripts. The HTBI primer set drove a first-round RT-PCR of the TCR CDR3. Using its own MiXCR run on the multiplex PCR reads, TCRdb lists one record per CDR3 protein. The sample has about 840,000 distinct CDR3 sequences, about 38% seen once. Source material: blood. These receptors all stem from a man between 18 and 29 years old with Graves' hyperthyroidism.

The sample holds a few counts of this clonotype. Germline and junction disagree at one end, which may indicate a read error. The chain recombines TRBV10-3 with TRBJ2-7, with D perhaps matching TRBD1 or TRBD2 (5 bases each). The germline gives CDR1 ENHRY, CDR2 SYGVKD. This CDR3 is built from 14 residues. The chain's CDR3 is CASSFWGPTYEQYF. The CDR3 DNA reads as TGTGCCAGCAGTTTTTGGGGACCCACCTACGAGCAGTACTTC.

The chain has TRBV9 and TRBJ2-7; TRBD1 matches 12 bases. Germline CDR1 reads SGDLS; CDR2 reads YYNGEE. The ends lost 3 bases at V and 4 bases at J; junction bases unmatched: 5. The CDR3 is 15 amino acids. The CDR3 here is CASSASGQGAYEQYF. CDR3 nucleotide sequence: TGTGCCAGCAGCGCGTCGGGACAGGGGGCATACGAGCAGTACTTC.

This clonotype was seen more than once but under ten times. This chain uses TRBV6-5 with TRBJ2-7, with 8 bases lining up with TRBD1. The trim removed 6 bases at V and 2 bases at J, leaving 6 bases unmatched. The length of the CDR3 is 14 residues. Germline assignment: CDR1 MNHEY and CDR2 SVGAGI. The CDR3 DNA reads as TGTGCCAGCAGCCAGGGGGCGAGTCCCTACGAGCAGTACTTC. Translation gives CASSQGASPYEQYF.

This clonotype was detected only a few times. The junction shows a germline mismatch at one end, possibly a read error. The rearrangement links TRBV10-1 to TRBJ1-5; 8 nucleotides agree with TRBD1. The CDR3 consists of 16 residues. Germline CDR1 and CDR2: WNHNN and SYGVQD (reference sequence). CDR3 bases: TGTGCCAGCACGCCCGGCCCAGGGGGCGCGGGACAGCCCCAGCATTTT. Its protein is CASTPGPGGAGQPQHF.

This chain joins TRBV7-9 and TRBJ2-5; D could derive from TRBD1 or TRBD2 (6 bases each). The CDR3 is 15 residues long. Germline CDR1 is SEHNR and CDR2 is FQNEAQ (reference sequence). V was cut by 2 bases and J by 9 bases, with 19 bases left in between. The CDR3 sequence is CASSLWSGGLEAQYF. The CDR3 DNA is TGTGCCAGCAGCTTATGGTCCGGGGGCTTGGAGGCCCAGTACTTC.

CDR3 sequence: CSARGVAGYTF. For the CDR3, the DNA is TGCAGTGCTAGAGGGGTCGCGGGCTACACCTTC. J is TRBJ1-2 and V is TRBV20-1; D is unclear. The CDR3 is 11 amino acids. The germline V gene encodes CDR1 DFQATT and CDR2 SNEGSKA (reference sequence). Trimming pared 1 base from V and 8 bases from J, leaving 8 bases between.

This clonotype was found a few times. The CDR3: CASSQQGTSPGETQYF. As DNA, the CDR3 is TGTGCCAGCAGCCAACAGGGGACTAGTCCGGGTGAGACCCAGTACTTC. V usage is TRBV12-3 or TRBV12-4 and J usage is TRBJ2-5, with D perhaps TRBD2 (8 bases). The CDR3 contains 16 residues. Trimming took 6 bases from V and 5 from J, leaving 22 bases between them.

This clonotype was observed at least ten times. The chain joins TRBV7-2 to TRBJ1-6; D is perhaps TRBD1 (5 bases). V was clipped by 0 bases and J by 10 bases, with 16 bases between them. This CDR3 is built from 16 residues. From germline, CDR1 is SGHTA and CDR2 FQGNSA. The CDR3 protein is CASSLAIFGTESPLHF. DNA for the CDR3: TGTGCCAGCAGCTTAGCGATATTCGGGACGGAATCACCCCTCCACTTT. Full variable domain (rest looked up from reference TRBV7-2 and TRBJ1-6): GAGVSQSPSNKVTEKGKDVELRCDPISGHTALYWYRQSLGQGLEFLIYFQGNSAPDKSGLPSDRFSAERTGGSVSTLTIQRTQQEDSAVYLCASSLAIFGTESPLHFGNGTRLTVT.

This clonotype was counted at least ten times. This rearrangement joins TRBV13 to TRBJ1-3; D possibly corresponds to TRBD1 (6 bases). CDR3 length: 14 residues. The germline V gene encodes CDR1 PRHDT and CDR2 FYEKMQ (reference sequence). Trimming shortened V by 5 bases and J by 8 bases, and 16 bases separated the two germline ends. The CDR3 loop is CASSEGHPSDTIYF. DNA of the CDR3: TGTGCCAGCAGCGAGGGACATCCGAGCGACACCATATATTTT.

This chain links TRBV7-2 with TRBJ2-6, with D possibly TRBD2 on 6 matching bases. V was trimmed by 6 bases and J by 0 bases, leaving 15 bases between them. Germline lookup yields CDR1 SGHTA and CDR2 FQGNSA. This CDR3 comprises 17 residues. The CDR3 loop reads CASSYGRRASGANVLTF. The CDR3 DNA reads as TGTGCCAGCAGTTACGGTAGGAGGGCCTCTGGGGCCAACGTCCTGACTTTC. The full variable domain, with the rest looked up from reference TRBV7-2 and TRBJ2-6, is GAGVSQSPSNKVTEKGKDVELRCDPISGHTALYWYRQSLGQGLEFLIYFQGNSAPDKSGLPSDRFSAERTGGSVSTLTIQRTQQEDSAVYLCASSYGRRASGANVLTFGAGSRLTVL.

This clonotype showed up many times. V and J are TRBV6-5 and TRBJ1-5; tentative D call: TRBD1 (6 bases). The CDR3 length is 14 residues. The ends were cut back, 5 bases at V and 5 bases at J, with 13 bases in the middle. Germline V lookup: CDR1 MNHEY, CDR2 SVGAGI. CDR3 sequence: CASSVQGLHQPQHF. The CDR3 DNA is TGTGCCAGCAGTGTACAGGGTCTTCATCAGCCCCAGCATTTT.

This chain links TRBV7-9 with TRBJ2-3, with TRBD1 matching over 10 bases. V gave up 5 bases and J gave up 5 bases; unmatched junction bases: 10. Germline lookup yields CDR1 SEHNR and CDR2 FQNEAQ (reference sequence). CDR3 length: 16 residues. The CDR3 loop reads CASSLSDRGRGDTQYF. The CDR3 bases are TGTGCCAGCAGCCTGTCCGACAGGGGGCGTGGAGATACGCAGTATTTT.

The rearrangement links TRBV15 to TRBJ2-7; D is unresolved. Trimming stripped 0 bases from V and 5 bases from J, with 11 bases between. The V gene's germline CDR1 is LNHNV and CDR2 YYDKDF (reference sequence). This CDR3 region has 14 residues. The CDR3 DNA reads TGTGCCACCAGCAGAGATAACCAGGCCCACGAGCAGTACTTC. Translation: CATSRDNQAHEQYF.

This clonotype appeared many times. The CDR3 DNA reads TGTGCCAGCAGCCAAGACCGGGGGAATTCACCCCTCCACTTT. Encoded protein: CASSQDRGNSPLHF. The chain carries TRBV14 and TRBJ1-6, with D possibly being TRBD1 (5 bases). This CDR3 region has 14 residues. Germline CDR1 reads SGHDN; CDR2 reads FVKESK. The V and J ends lost 0 bases and 7 bases respectively, with 7 bases between them.

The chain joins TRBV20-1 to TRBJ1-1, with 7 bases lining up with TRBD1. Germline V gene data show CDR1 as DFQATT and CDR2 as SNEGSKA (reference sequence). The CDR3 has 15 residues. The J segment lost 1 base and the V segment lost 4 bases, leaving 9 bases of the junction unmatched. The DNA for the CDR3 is TGCAGTGCTACCCCGGGACAGATTACGAACACTGAAGCTTTCTTT. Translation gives CSATPGQITNTEAFF.

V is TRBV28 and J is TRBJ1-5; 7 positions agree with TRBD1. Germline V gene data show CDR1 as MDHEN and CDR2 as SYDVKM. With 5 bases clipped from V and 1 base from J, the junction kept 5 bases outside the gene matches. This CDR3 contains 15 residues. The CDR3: CASSDRERSNQPQHF. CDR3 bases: TGTGCCAGCAGTGACAGGGAGAGGAGCAATCAGCCCCAGCATTTT.

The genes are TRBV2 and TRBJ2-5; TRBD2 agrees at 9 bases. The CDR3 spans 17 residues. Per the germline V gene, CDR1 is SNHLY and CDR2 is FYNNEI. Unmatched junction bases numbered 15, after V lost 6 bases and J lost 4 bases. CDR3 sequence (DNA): TGTGCCAGCAGCCCTGAGGGAAGCGGGGGGTTTCGAGAGACCCAGTACTTC. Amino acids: CASSPEGSGGFRETQYF.